These T cell receptor beta chains were read from a single sample in a study of CD8 T cell repertoires and HIV-1 epitope variants. TCRdb keeps only in-frame clones here, not all; method: immunoSEQ multiplex PCR. The sample lists under 100,000 clones, around 67% occurring once. The sequencing input was uncultured baseline CD8+ T cells from peripheral blood mononuclear cells (PBMCs). Every receptor here comes from a male donor with HIV. CDR3s include the opening cysteine and the closing phenylalanine or tryptophan. D genes are given only for firm matches. Rows give clone size only sometimes, using once, few, many, or a class for an expanded clone.

V gene	J gene	D gene	clone size	CDR3 protein	CDR3 DNA
TRBV30	TRBJ2-2	TRBD1	.	CAWMTGMNTGELFF	TGTGCCTGGATGACAGGGATGAACACCGGGGAGCTGTTTTTT
TRBV6-5	TRBJ2-7	.	.	CASALATDSYEQYF	TGTGCCAGCGCCCTCGCGACAGACTCCTACGAGCAGTACTTC
TRBV18	TRBJ1-5	.	.	CASSPNGAKEEPQHF	TGTGCCAGCTCACCGAACGGGGCGAAAGAGGAGCCCCAGCATTTT
TRBV27	TRBJ1-5	.	.	CASSPYLSPGQPQHF	TGTGCCAGCAGTCCCTACCTCAGCCCAGGGCAGCCCCAGCATTTT
TRBV28	TRBJ1-2	.	few	CASSLKADYGYTF	TGTGCCAGCAGTTTAAAGGCGGACTATGGCTACACCTTC
TRBV28	TRBJ2-7	.	once	CASSLSGQRSYEQYF	TGTGCCAGCAGTTTATCTGGACAGCGCTCCTACGAGCAGTACTTC
TRBV27	TRBJ2-7	TRBD1	.	CASSLGVGTGDYEQYF	TGTGCCAGCAGTTTAGGGGTCGGGACAGGAGACTACGAGCAGTACTTC
TRBV11-3	TRBJ2-1	TRBD2	.	CASSLGGGNEQFF	TGTGCCAGCAGCTTAGGGGGGGGCAATGAGCAGTTCTTC
TRBV28	TRBJ2-7	.	.	CASRSSLHEQYF	TGTGCCAGCAGGTCATCCCTACACGAGCAGTACTTC
TRBV7-2	TRBJ2-1	TRBD1	.	CASSLGQGPNEQFF	TGTGCCAGCAGCTTGGGACAGGGGCCCAATGAGCAGTTCTTC
TRBV19	TRBJ1-4	TRBD1	.	CAWKVGTGVEKLFF	TGTGCCTGGAAGGTTGGGACAGGGGTCGAAAAACTGTTTTTT
TRBV7-9	TRBJ2-2	.	.	CASSPSRPGELFF	TGTGCCAGCAGCCCCTCTAGGCCCGGGGAGCTGTTTTTT
TRBV5-4	TRBJ2-7	TRBD1	.	CASSLVDRGHEQYF	TGTGCCAGCAGCTTGGTGGACAGGGGGCATGAGCAGTACTTC
TRBV5-1	TRBJ1-1	TRBD1	once	CASSHGTGSSDAFF	TGCGCCAGCAGTCACGGGACAGGGTCATCGGACGCTTTCTTT
TRBV14	TRBJ2-7	.	medium-sized	CASRPNLQLGEQYF	TGTGCCAGCAGGCCCAATCTTCAATTGGGCGAGCAGTACTTC
TRBV7-2	TRBJ1-5	TRBD1	.	CASSWDSYSNQPQHF	TGTGCCAGCAGCTGGGACAGTTATAGCAATCAGCCCCAGCATTTT
TRBV5-4	TRBJ1-1	TRBD1	.	CASSSTGGKTEAFF	TGTGCCAGCAGCTCAACAGGGGGGAAAACTGAAGCTTTCTTT
TRBV11-2	TRBJ2-3	TRBD2	.	CASSLVVSGIGTDTQYF	TGTGCCAGCAGCTTAGTGGTTAGCGGGATAGGCACAGATACGCAGTATTTT
TRBV7-2	TRBJ2-7	.	.	CASSKIAGQLYEQYF	TGTGCCAGCAGCAAAATCGCCGGACAGCTCTACGAGCAGTACTTC
TRBV28	TRBJ2-2	.	.	CASRILAHANTGELFF	TGTGCCAGCAGGATACTAGCTCACGCGAACACCGGGGAGCTGTTTTTT
TRBV29-1	TRBJ2-7	.	.	CSVYEDSYEQYF	TGCAGCGTTTACGAGGACTCCTACGAGCAGTACTTC
TRBV7-2	TRBJ1-5	.	.	CASSLAGEGNQPQHF	TGTGCCAGCAGCTTAGCGGGGGAGGGCAATCAGCCCCAGCATTTT
TRBV7-7	TRBJ2-5	.	.	CASSRDIGETQYF	TGTGCCAGCAGCCGGGACATTGGGGAGACCCAGTACTTC
TRBV13	TRBJ1-5	.	.	CASSLGGANQPQHF	TGTGCCAGCAGCTTAGGGGGGGCAAATCAGCCCCAGCATTTT
TRBV7-9	TRBJ2-2	TRBD1	.	CASSSTDRANTGELFF	TGTGCCAGCAGCTCAACGGACAGGGCGAACACCGGGGAGCTGTTTTTT
TRBV27	TRBJ1-3	.	.	CASSYMQGNTIYF	TGTGCCAGCAGTTACATGCAAGGAAACACCATATATTTT
TRBV2	TRBJ2-7	.	.	CASSEALIGRRYEQYF	TGTGCCAGCAGTGAAGCGCTGATCGGGAGAAGGTACGAGCAGTACTTC
TRBV6-5	TRBJ2-2	.	.	CASSYSKDTGELFF	TGTGCCAGCAGTTACTCGAAAGATACCGGGGAGCTGTTTTTT
TRBV5-1	TRBJ2-3	TRBD2	.	CASSWTSGSRDTQYF	TGCGCCAGCAGCTGGACTAGCGGGAGTCGAGATACGCAGTATTTT